This is a list of T cell receptor beta chains from one sample in a study of T cells in Graves' hyperthyroidism and ophthalmopathy. TCRdb itself ran the multiplex PCR reads through MiXCR, one entry per CDR3 protein. In the table there are about 500,000 distinct CDR3 sequences, about 16% of which are singletons. Material for sequencing was blood. These receptors were collected from a woman in her 30s with Graves' ophthalmopathy. CDR3s include the opening cysteine and the closing phenylalanine or tryptophan. The order of the fields is V gene, D gene, J gene, clone size, CDR3 protein, CDR3 DNA. A D gene is named only where the DNA matches it firmly. Size values are once, few and many counts, or a class for expanded clones, and some rows have none.

>TRBV5-4|NA|TRBJ1-1|NA
CASSRPGRTFF
TGTGCCAGCAGCCGGCCGGGACGTACTTTCTTT
>TRBV6-5|NA|TRBJ1-2|NA
CASSTGGGNANYGYTF
TGTGCCAGCAGTACTGGAGGGGGAAACGCTAACTATGGCTACACCTTC
>TRBV5-4|NA|TRBJ1-4|NA
CASSFGLHRDGEKLFF
TGTGCCAGCAGCTTCGGCCTCCACAGGGATGGAGAAAAACTGTTTTTT
>TRBV18|TRBD1|TRBJ1-6|NA
CASSPYYPDRRYSPLHF
TGTGCCAGCTCACCTTATTATCCGGACAGGCGATATTCACCCCTCCACTTT
>TRBV15|NA|TRBJ2-5|NA
CATSRSRDYQETQYF
TGTGCCACCAGCAGATCTAGGGACTACCAAGAGACCCAGTACTTC
>TRBV11-3|TRBD2|TRBJ2-1|few
CASSSRTSGGYNEQFF
TGTGCCAGCAGCTCACGGACTAGCGGGGGCTACAATGAGCAGTTCTTC
>TRBV20-1|TRBD2|TRBJ2-1|many
CSARDEFQRDHEQFF
TGCAGTGCTAGAGATGAGTTCCAGCGGGACCATGAGCAGTTCTTC
>TRBV5-1|TRBD1|TRBJ1-1|NA
CASSLGSPGGRVSVGTEAFF
TGCGCCAGCAGCTTGGGAAGCCCAGGGGGGCGAGTTAGTGTTGGAACTGAAGCTTTCTTT
>TRBV7-2|NA|TRBJ2-1|many
CASSKPGEQFF
TGTGCCAGCAGTAAGCCGGGGGAGCAGTTCTTC
>TRBV7-9|NA|TRBJ2-3|many
CASSPGGGGGTDTQYF
TGTGCCAGCAGCCCAGGGGGTGGCGGGGGCACAGATACGCAGTATTTT